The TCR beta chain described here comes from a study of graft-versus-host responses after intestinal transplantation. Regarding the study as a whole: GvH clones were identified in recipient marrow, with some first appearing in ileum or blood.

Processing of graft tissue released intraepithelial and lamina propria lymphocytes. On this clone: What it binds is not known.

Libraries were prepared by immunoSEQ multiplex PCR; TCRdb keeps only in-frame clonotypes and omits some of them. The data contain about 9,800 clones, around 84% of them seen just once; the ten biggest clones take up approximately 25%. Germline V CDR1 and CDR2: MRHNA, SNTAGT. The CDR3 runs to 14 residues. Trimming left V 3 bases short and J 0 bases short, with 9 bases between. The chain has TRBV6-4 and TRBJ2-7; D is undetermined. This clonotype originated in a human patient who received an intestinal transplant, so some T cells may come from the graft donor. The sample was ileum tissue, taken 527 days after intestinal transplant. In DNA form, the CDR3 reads TGTGCCAGCAGTGAGGGGATAAACTCCTACGAGCAGTACTTC. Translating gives CASSEGINSYEQYF.